This T cell receptor beta chain derives from a study of blood T cell repertoires in COVID-19. Cohorts were assigned according to the clinical history that participants reported. Authors' data handling: Researchers report that nucleated cell counts were estimated from reference gene primer amplification. The assay was immunoSEQ multiplex PCR, and TCRdb's table has in-frame clones only and misses some. The V and J calls and clone size are taken from that table; D and trimming were inferred from the DNA. The repertoire holds under 300,000 clones, 90% to 95% seen once, with approximately 2% in the top ten. The CDR3 totals 16 residues. The V end lost 2 bases, the J end lost 0 bases, and 11 bases lay between the germline ends. The germline gives CDR1 LGHDT, CDR2 YNNKEL (reference sequence).

The clonotype comes from a woman between 18 and 30 years old who had recovered from COVID-19. This chain connects TRBV3-1 (or the pseudogene TRBV3-2) to TRBJ2-1; tentatively, D is TRBD1 (6 bases). Sequenced material: PBMCs or T cells enriched from blood (not recorded which). The chain's CDR3 is CASSQSGTSSYNEQFF. CDR3 sequence (DNA): TGTGCCAGCAGCCAATCCGGGACAAGCTCCTACAATGAGCAGTTCTTC.